The subject of this entry is one TCR beta chain. Here immunoSEQ multiplex PCR was the method, and the copy in TCRdb shows in-frame clones only, minus some. This table has about 300,000 clones, more than 80% appearing once. This entry comes from a study of blood T cell repertoires in COVID-19. About the research overall: The analysed material was cDNA or gDNA that came from T cells, B-cell-depleted T cells, or PBMCs.

The germline CDR1 and CDR2 sequences are SGHAT and FQDESV (reference sequence). This CDR3 spans 14 amino acids. V lost 7 bases and J lost 4; bases outside the gene matches: 5. This sequence joins TRBV11-1 and TRBJ2-7, with 12 bases identical to TRBD2. Sequencing was done on a sample of peripheral blood. The clonotype comes from a man younger than 35 who had recovered from COVID-19. CDR3 bases: TGTGCCAGCACCCCGGGACTAGCGGGTTACGAGCAGTACTTC. It codes for CASTPGLAGYEQYF.